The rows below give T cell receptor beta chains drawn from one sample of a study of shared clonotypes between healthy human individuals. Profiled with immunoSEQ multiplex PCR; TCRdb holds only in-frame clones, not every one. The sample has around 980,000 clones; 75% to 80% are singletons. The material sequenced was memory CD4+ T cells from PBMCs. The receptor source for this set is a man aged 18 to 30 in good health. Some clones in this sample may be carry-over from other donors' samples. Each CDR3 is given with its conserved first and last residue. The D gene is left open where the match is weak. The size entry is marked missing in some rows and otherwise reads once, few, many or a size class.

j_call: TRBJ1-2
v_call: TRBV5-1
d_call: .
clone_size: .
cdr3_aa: CASSSTGLYGYTF
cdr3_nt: TGCGCCAGCAGCTCAACAGGGCTCTATGGCTACACCTTC

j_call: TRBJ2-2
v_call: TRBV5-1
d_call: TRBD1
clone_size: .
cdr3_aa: CASSSEPQGRTGELFF
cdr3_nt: TGCGCCAGCAGCTCGGAACCACAGGGGCGCACCGGGGAGCTGTTTTTT

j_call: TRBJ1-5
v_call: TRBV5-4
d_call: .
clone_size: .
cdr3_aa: CASSLKYSNQPQHF
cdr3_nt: TGTGCCAGCAGCTTGAAGTATAGCAATCAGCCCCAGCATTTT

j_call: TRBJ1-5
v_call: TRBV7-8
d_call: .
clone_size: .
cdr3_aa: CASSLGLAGLGQPQHF
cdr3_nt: TGTGCCAGCAGCTTAGGGTTAGCGGGGCTGGGGCAGCCCCAGCATTTT

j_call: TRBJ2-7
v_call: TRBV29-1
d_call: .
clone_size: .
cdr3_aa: CSVRSISSYEQYF
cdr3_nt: TGCAGCGTCCGCTCGATCAGCTCCTACGAGCAGTACTTC

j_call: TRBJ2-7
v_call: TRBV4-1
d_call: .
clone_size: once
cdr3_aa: CASSQDYGSPAEQYF
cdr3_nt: TGCGCCAGCAGCCAAGATTATGGGTCACCGGCCGAGCAGTACTTC

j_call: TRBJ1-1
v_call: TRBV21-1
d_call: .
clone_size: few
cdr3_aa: CASSKGAEGETEAFF
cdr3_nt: TGTGCCAGCAGCAAAGGGGCGGAGGGGGAAACTGAAGCTTTCTTT

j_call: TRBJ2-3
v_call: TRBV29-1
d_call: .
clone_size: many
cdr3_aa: CSVDSGTDTQYF
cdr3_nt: TGCAGCGTTGATTCAGGGACAGATACGCAGTATTTT

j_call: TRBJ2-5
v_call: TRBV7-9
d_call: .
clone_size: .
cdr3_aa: CASSIRGAEETQYF
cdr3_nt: TGTGCCAGCAGCATCCGGGGGGCGGAGGAGACCCAGTACTTC

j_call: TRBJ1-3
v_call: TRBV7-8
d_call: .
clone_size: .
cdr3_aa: CASSLARGLSSGNTIYF
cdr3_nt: TGTGCCAGCAGCTTAGCCAGGGGCTTAAGCTCTGGAAACACCATATATTTT

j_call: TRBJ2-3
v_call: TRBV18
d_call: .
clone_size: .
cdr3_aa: CASSRRGTQYF
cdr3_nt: TGTGCCAGCTCACGGCGGGGTACGCAGTATTTT

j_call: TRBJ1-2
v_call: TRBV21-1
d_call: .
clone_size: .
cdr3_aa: CASSKKAGPPRLLSGYTF
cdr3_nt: TGTGCCAGCAGCAAAAAAGCGGGCCCTCCCAGGCTGCTCAGTGGCTACACCTTC

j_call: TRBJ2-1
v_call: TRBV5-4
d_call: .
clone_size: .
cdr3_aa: CASSLAERRSYNEQFF
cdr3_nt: TGTGCCAGCAGCTTGGCCGAGCGGAGATCCTACAATGAGCAGTTCTTC

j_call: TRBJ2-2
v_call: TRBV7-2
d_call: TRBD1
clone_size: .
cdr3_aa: CASSYRQGPHVGELFF
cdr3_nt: TGTGCCAGCAGCTATAGACAGGGACCCCACGTCGGGGAGCTGTTTTTT

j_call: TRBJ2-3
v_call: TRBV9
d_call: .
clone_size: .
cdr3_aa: CASSEGSTDTQYF
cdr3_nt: TGTGCCAGCAGCGAGGGGAGCACAGATACGCAGTATTTT

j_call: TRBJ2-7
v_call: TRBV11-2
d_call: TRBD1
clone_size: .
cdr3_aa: CASRTIRQGGYEQYF
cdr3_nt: TGTGCCAGCAGGACCATCAGACAGGGGGGCTACGAGCAGTACTTC

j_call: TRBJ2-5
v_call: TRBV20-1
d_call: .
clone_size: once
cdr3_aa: CSATQGTQYF
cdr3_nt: TGCAGTGCTACCCAAGGGACCCAGTACTTC

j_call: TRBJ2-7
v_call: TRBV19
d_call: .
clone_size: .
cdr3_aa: CASSSTTSSYEQYF
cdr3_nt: TGTGCCAGTAGTTCAACTACTTCTTCCTACGAGCAGTACTTC

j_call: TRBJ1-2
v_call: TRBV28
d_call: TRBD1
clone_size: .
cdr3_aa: CASSTSHRTGGSLYGYTF
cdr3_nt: TGTGCCAGCAGTACTTCACACCGGACAGGGGGCTCCCTTTATGGCTACACCTTC